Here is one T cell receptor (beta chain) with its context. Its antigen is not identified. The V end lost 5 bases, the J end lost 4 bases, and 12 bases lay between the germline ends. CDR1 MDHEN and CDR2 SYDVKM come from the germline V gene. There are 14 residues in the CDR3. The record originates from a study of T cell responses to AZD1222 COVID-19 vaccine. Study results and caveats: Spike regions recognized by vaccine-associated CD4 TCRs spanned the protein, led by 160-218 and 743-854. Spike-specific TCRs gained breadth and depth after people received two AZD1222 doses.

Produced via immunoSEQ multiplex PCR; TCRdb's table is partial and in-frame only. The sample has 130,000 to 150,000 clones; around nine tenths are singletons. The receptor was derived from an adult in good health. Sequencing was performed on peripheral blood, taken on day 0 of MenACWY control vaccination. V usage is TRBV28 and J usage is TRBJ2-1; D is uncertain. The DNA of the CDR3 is TGTGCCAGCAGTCCCTGGCAAGGATACAATGAGCAGTTCTTC. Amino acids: CASSPWQGYNEQFF.